These T cell receptor beta chains were read from a single sample in a study of blood T cells in healthy people across ages. One entry per CDR3 protein, called by TCRdb with MiXCR from the 5' RACE reads. The table includes around 1.5 million distinct CDR3 sequences, roughly 30% detected once. Sequencing was performed on blood. Receptor source: a woman in her 30s in good health. The CDR3 runs from the conserved cysteine through the conserved F or W. A D gene is named only where the DNA matches it firmly. Size is stated for part of the rows, as once, few or many counts, or as a class when the clone is expanded.

v_call,d_call,j_call,clone_size,cdr3_nt,cdr3_aa
TRBV20-1,TRBD2,TRBJ2-1,few,TGCAGTGCTAACTTCGGGACTAGTAGCAATGAGCAGTTCTTC,CSANFGTSSNEQFF
TRBV5-1,-,TRBJ1-2,many,TGCGCCAGCACCCAAGGTCCGGCTAACTATGGCTACACCTTC,CASTQGPANYGYTF
TRBV30,TRBD1,TRBJ1-2,-,TGTGCCTGGAGCATACAGACAGGGGGAGGCTACACCTTC,CAWSIQTGGGYTF
TRBV30,-,TRBJ2-6,-,TGTGCCTGGAGTGTCGGAACCTCTGGGGCCAACGTCCTGACTTTC,CAWSVGTSGANVLTF
TRBV2,-,TRBJ2-2,-,TGTGCCAGCAGTGAGGGGCCTAACACCGGGGAGCTGTTTTTT,CASSEGPNTGELFF
TRBV9,TRBD2,TRBJ2-1,few,TGTGCCAGCAGCGAGGGGGGACTAGGTTATGGTGAGCAGTTCTTC,CASSEGGLGYGEQFF
TRBV29-1,-,TRBJ2-1,few,TGCAGCGCCGCCCGCCGGGGGGACACCTACAATGAGCAGTTCTTC,CSAARRGDTYNEQFF
TRBV18,-,TRBJ2-7,few,TGTGCCAGCTCACCAAATTTTTACGAGCAGTACTTC,CASSPNFYEQYF
TRBV20-1,TRBD2,TRBJ2-3,many,TGCAGTGCTAGGCGGGGGGGCAGAGATACGCAGTATTTT,CSARRGGRDTQYF
TRBV18,TRBD2,TRBJ2-7,once,TGTGCCAGCTCCGGCGGGAGGCAAGAGATCCAGTACTTC,CASSGGRQEIQYF
TRBV6-1,TRBD1,TRBJ2-3,-,TGTACCAGTCGGCCGGGGACAGCCACAGATACGCAGTATTTT,CTSRPGTATDTQYF
TRBV12-5,-,TRBJ2-3,-,TGTGCTAGGGGTTTGGCCGGTGGGGTTGCGCAGTATTTT,CARGLAGGVAQYF
TRBV5-1,-,TRBJ2-1,many,TGCGCCAGCAGCCTGCATAATGAGCAGTTCTTC,CASSLHNEQFF
TRBV30,TRBD1,TRBJ2-6,-,TGTGCCTGGGCCCGGGACAGGGGGCCTTTCGCTGGGGCCAACGTCCTGACTTTC,CAWARDRGPFAGANVLTF
TRBV9,TRBD2,TRBJ2-5,-,TGTGCCAGCAGCGTAGGGGCTAGCGGGAGGTACCAAGAGACCCAGTACTTC,CASSVGASGRYQETQYF
TRBV15,TRBD1,TRBJ1-6,-,TGTGCCACCAGCAGAGATCCGGTAACAGGGGCCTCACCCCGCCACTTT,CATSRDPVTGASPRHF
TRBV15,-,TRBJ1-2,many,TGTGCCACCAGCAGGGACAGAGACTATGGCTACACCTTC,CATSRDRDYGYTF
TRBV12-3/TRBV12-4,-,TRBJ1-2,many,TGTGCCAGCAGTTTAGGGGAGGACTATGGCTACACCTTC,CASSLGEDYGYTF
TRBV11-1,TRBD2,TRBJ2-7,-,TGTGCCAGCAGCTTCTCCACTACCGGCGGACTAGCGGGAGGGAGTGGATCCTACGAGCAGTACTTC,CASSFSTTGGLAGGSGSYEQYF
TRBV20-1,-,TRBJ1-5,few,TGCAGTGCCAGCCCCAATATGGGACTCAATAGCAATCAGCCCCAGCATTTT,CSASPNMGLNSNQPQHF
TRBV5-1,TRBD2,TRBJ2-3,-,TGCGCCAGCTCCCGGGGGGAAAAAGATACGCAGTATTTT,CASSRGEKDTQYF
TRBV20-1,TRBD2,TRBJ2-5,-,TGCAGTGTTAGGCCACTAGCGGTACAAGAGACCCAGTACTTC,CSVRPLAVQETQYF
TRBV20-1,TRBD1,TRBJ1-2,few,TGCAGTGCTGCACTGGAGGACAGGGAGGCTGGCTACACCTTC,CSAALEDREAGYTF
TRBV7-2,-,TRBJ2-3,many,TGTGCCAGCAGCTTAGATGTGGGCGGGAGCACAGATACGCAGTATTTT,CASSLDVGGSTDTQYF
TRBV10-3,-,TRBJ1-1,-,TGTGCCATCAGTGAGTACGGTGAGGACACTGAAGCTTTCTTT,CAISEYGEDTEAFF
TRBV11-2,-,TRBJ2-3,few,TGTGCCAGCAGCATGACCCCTGAGACGCAGTATTTT,CASSMTPETQYF
TRBV11-2,-,TRBJ2-7,once,TGTGCCAGCAGCTTACTCCCTATTAATGAGCAGTACTTC,CASSLLPINEQYF
TRBV28,-,TRBJ2-5,few,TGTGCCAGCAGTTCAGGACCAGGGTTGACGACCCAGTACTTC,CASSSGPGLTTQYF
TRBV12-3/TRBV12-4,-,TRBJ1-1,-,TGTGCCAGCAGTATGCGGGAGGGTGAAGCTTTCTTT,CASSMREGEAFF
TRBV7-3,TRBD2,TRBJ2-1,-,TGTGCCAGCAGCTATGTAGTAGCGGGAGAAAGCTCCTACAATGAGCAGTTCTTC,CASSYVVAGESSYNEQFF
TRBV7-9,-,TRBJ1-1,few,TGTGCCACCAACTCCCGCACTGAAGCTTTCTTT,CATNSRTEAFF
TRBV20-1,TRBD2,TRBJ2-7,-,TGCAGTGCCCCGGGAGGTAGCGGGGGATGCTGCGAGCAGTACTTC,CSAPGGSGGCCEQYF
TRBV24-1,TRBD2,TRBJ2-3,-,TGTGCCACCAGCGGGGGGGCCGTTGATACGCAGTATTTT,CATSGGAVDTQYF
TRBV15,TRBD1,TRBJ1-1,-,TGTGCCACCAGCAGAGACCGGACAGGGAAGGAAGCTTTCTTT,CATSRDRTGKEAFF
TRBV10-2,-,TRBJ2-3,few,TGCGCCAGCAGCGTCGGCAGGGAGAGGGGTACGCAGTATTTT,CASSVGRERGTQYF
TRBV10-2,-,TRBJ2-7,few,TGCGCCAGCGGGGTATACGAGCAGTACTTC,CASGVYEQYF
TRBV2,-,TRBJ2-3,-,TGTGCCAGCAGTGAAGTGGTTAGCGGAGCCCAGGATACGCAGTATTTT,CASSEVVSGAQDTQYF
TRBV6-6,TRBD2,TRBJ2-3,many,TGTGCCAGCAGCCCGTCTGGAGCGGGGGGGACAGATACGCAGTATTTT,CASSPSGAGGTDTQYF
TRBV10-3,TRBD1,TRBJ1-2,-,TGTGCCATCAGTGAGTCGTCCAAACAGGGGTATTCTTTTTATGGCTACACCTTC,CAISESSKQGYSFYGYTF
TRBV7-8,-,TRBJ2-3,-,TGTGCCAGCAGCTCCATGGGGGAGCGGGCCACAGATACGCAGTATTTT,CASSSMGERATDTQYF
TRBV12-3/TRBV12-4,TRBD1,TRBJ1-2,few,TGTGCCAGCACCACACAGGGGGCGCAGGGCTACACCTTC,CASTTQGAQGYTF
TRBV6-6,-,TRBJ1-1,few,TGTGCCAGCAGTTACCCCTACGGGGACACTGAAGCTTTCTTT,CASSYPYGDTEAFF
TRBV12-3/TRBV12-4,TRBD1,TRBJ1-6,-,TGTGCCAGCAGTTCAGGGACAGGAAAGGGGGGACCCCTCCACTTT,CASSSGTGKGGPLHF
TRBV5-1,TRBD2,TRBJ2-3,few,TGCGCCAGCAGCTTGGGACTAGCGGGGCCATTTGGGGATACGCAGTATTTT,CASSLGLAGPFGDTQYF
TRBV10-3,TRBD2,TRBJ2-7,many,TGTGCCATCAGTGAGTCGGGGGATACTAGCGGGAGATACGAGCAGTACTTC,CAISESGDTSGRYEQYF
TRBV6-5,TRBD1,TRBJ1-5,-,TGTGCCGAACCTAGGGACAGGGCGGGTCAGCCCCAGCATTTT,CAEPRDRAGQPQHF
TRBV3-1,-,TRBJ2-2,few,TGTGCCAGCAGCCAAAACGGGGCGCGGACCGGGGAGCTGTTTTTT,CASSQNGARTGELFF
TRBV28,-,TRBJ2-7,-,TGTGCCAGCAGTTTAAAAGCGAGGGGGTCCTACGAGCAGTACTTC,CASSLKARGSYEQYF
TRBV21-1,-,TRBJ2-7,-,TGTGCCAGCAGCAAAGGATGCCCTTGTGAGCAGTACTTC,CASSKGCPCEQYF
TRBV27,-,TRBJ2-6,-,TGTGCCAGCAGGGAACAGGGTTATGGGGCCAACGTCCTGACTTTC,CASREQGYGANVLTF
TRBV7-9,-,TRBJ2-7,few,TGTGCCAGCAGCTCTTTGGGGGACCCGGTCTACGAGCAGTACTTC,CASSSLGDPVYEQYF
TRBV24-1,TRBD1,TRBJ2-1,few,TGTGCCACCAGTGATTTCAAAGACAGGGGATCCTACAATGAGCAGTTCTTC,CATSDFKDRGSYNEQFF
TRBV4-1,TRBD2,TRBJ2-7,many,TGCGCCAGCAGCTATAGGACTAGCGGGAGTGGGGAGCAGTACTTC,CASSYRTSGSGEQYF
TRBV5-1,-,TRBJ1-1,few,TGCGCCAGCAGCTTGGAAGTGTACGGCGCTGAAGCTTTCTTT,CASSLEVYGAEAFF
TRBV20-1,TRBD2,TRBJ2-7,few,TGCAGTGCTAGAGGACTAGCGGGGGACTCTCCCCCCTACGAGCAGTACTTC,CSARGLAGDSPPYEQYF